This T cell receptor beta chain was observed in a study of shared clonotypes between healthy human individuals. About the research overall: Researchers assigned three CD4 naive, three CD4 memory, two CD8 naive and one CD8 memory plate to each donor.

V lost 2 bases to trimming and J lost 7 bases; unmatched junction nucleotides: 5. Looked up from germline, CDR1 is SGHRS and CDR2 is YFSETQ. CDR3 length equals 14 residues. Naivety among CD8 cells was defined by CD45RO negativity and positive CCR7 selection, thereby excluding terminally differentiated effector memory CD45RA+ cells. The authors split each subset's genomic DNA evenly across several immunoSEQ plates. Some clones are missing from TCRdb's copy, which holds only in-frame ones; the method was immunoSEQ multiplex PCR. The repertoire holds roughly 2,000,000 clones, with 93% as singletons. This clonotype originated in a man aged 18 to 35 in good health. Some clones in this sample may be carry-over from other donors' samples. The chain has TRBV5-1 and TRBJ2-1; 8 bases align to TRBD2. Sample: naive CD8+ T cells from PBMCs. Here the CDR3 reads CASSLSGRGNEQFF. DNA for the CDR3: TGCGCCAGCAGCTTAAGCGGGAGAGGGAATGAGCAGTTCTTC.